The entry below gives a single T cell receptor (beta chain) sequence along with its context. No antigen is known for it. The data belong to a study of cytomegalovirus exposure and HLA in healthy donors. Overall study results and limits: The study recorded 164 TCR beta chains that were cytomegalovirus-associated. Cytomegalovirus status was reportedly diagnosed by the classifier with high sensitivity and specificity.

CDR1 and CDR2 from the germline V gene are SGHDN and FVKESK. The CDR3 runs 14 residues. Trimming left V 4 bases short and J 2 bases short, with 12 bases between. Assay used: immunoSEQ multiplex PCR; TCRdb lists only in-frame clones, some missing. The sample lists roughly 100,000 clones, about 95% occurring once. The V gene is TRBV14, the J gene TRBJ2-7; maybe TRBD1 (5 bases). Sequencing was done on a sample of PBMCs. The receptor comes from a young woman in good health and CMV-seronegative. The CDR3 region has the DNA TGTGCCAGCAGCCCGCAGGGTATTACCTACGAGCAGTACTTC. This sequence encodes CASSPQGITYEQYF.